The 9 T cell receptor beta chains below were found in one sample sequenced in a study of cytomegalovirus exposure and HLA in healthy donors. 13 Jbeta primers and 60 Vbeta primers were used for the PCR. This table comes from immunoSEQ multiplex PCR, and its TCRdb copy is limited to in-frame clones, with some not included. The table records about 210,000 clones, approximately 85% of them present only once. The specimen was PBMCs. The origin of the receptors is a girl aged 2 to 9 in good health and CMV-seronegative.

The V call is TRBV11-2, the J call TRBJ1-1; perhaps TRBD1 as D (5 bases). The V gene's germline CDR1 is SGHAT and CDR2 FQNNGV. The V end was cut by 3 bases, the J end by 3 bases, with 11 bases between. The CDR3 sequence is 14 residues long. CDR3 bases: TGTGCCAGCAGCTTGACAGATGGCGACACTGAAGCTTTCTTT. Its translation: CASSLTDGDTEAFF.

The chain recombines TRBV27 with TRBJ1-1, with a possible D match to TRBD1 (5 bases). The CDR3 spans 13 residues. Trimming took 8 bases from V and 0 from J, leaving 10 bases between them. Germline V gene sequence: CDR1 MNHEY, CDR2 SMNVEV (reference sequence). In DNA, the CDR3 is TGTGCCAGCTCCAGGGTCCTGAACACTGAAGCTTTCTTT. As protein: CASSRVLNTEAFF.

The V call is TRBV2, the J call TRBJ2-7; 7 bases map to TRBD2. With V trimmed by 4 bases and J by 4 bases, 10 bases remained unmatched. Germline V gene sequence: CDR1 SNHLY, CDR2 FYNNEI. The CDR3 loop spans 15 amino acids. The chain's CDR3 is CASSARGDGLYEQYF. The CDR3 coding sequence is TGTGCCAGCAGTGCTCGGGGGGACGGGCTATACGAGCAGTACTTC.

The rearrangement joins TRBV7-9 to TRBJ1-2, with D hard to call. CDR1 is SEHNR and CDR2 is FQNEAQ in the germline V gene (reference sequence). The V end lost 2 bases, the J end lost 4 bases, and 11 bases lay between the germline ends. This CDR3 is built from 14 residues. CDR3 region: CASSLLLELYGYTF. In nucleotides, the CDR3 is TGTGCCAGCAGCTTATTACTGGAGCTCTATGGCTACACCTTC.

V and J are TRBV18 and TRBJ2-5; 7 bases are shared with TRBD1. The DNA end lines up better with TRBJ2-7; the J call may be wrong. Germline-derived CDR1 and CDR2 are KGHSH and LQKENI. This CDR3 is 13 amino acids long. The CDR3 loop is CASSPTGNYEQYF. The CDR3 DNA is TGTGCCAGCTCACCGACAGGGAACTACGAGCAGTACTTC.

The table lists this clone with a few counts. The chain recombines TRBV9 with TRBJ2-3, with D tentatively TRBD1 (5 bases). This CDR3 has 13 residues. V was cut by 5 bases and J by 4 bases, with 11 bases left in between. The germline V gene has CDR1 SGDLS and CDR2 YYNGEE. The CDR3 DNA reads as TGTGCCAGCAGTCTGTTAGGGGCAGATACGCAGTATTTT. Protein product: CASSLLGADTQYF.

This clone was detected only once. The CDR3 loop reads CASSQSGQGSNTEAFF. The CDR3 bases are TGTGCCAGCAGCCAATCGGGACAGGGCAGTAACACTGAAGCTTTCTTT. V usage is TRBV16 and J usage is TRBJ1-1; TRBD1 matches 9 bases. The CDR3 runs to 16 residues. V shed 0 bases and J 2 bases; nucleotides not matched to a gene: 4. Per germline, CDR1 KGHSY and CDR2 FQNENV. Full variable domain (rest looked up from reference TRBV16 and TRBJ1-1): GEEVAQTPKHLVRGEGQKAKLYCAPIKGHSYVFWYQQVLKNEFKFLISFQNENVFDETGMPKERFSAKCLPNSPCSLEIQATKLEDSAVYFCASSQSGQGSNTEAFFGQGTRLTVV.

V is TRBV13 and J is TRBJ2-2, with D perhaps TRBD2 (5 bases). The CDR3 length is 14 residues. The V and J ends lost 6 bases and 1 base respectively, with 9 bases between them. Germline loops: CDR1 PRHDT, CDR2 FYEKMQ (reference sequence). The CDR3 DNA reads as TGTGCCAGCAGTGTCGGAGGGAACACCGGGGAGCTGTTTTTT. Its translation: CASSVGGNTGELFF.

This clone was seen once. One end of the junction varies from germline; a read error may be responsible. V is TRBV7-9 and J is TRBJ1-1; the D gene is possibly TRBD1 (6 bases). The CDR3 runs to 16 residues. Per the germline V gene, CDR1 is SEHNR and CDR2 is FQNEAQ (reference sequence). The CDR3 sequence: CSSSSRGGQMNTEAFF. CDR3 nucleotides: TGTTCCAGCAGCTCTCGGGGGGGGCAGATGAACACTGAAGCTTTCTTT.